This T cell receptor (beta chain) was sequenced for a study of Graves' ophthalmopathy and Graves' hyperthyroidism. Orbital computed tomography, together with clinical symptoms, serum thyroxine, TRAb and thyroid ultrasound, was used for diagnosis. RNA transcripts were the source from which TCR beta CDR3 regions were amplified. The first-round RT-PCR employed HTBI primers together with the Qiagen OneStep RT-PCR kit. A multiplex PCR was then performed as the second round. TCRdb re-analysed the multiplex PCR reads in MiXCR, keeping a single row per CDR3 protein. There are about 1.1 million distinct CDR3 sequences in the sample; around a third occur only once, and 11% lies in the top ten. The junction had 4 bases not matched to a gene; V was cut back by 4 bases and J by 0 bases. Germline V gives CDR1 ENHRY, CDR2 SYGVKD. This CDR3 has 15 amino acids.

V is TRBV10-3 and J is TRBJ1-1; 8 bases fit TRBD1. Sequenced: peripheral blood or thyroid tissue (not recorded which). The sequence was obtained from an adult man with Graves' hyperthyroidism. The CDR3 sequence is CAISAGTGMNTEAFF. In DNA, the CDR3 is TGTGCCATCAGTGCCGGGACAGGCATGAACACTGAAGCTTTCTTT.